The 27 T cell receptor beta chains listed next were all sequenced from one sample in a study of blood T cell repertoires in COVID-19. Sequencing used immunoSEQ multiplex PCR; TCRdb keeps in-frame clones, though not all of them. The sample lists fewer than 200,000 clones, around nine tenths occurring once. The sequencing sample was made of peripheral blood. These receptors came from a man aged 50 to 60 who had recovered from COVID-19.

The chain is built from TRBV28 and TRBJ2-7; the match to TRBD1 covers 7 bases. V dropped 8 bases and J dropped 0; count of bases not matched to a gene: 4. The CDR3 sequence is 13 residues long. Germline-derived CDR1 and CDR2 are MDHEN and SYDVKM. The CDR3 sequence: CASEGQPSYEQYF. CDR3 DNA sequence: TGTGCCAGCGAGGGACAGCCCTCCTACGAGCAGTACTTC.

This clone was seen more than once but under ten times. This chain joins TRBV28 and TRBJ1-4; TRBD1 matches at 9 bases. Losses at the gene ends were 6 bases for V and 7 bases for J; bases not matched to a gene: 6. The CDR3 consists of 14 residues. CDR1 and CDR2 from the germline V gene are MDHEN and SYDVKM. Written as DNA, the CDR3 is TGTGCCAGCAGGAAAGGGACAGGGCGTGAAAAACTGTTTTTT. Its protein product is CASRKGTGREKLFF.

The V call is TRBV9, the J call TRBJ1-1, with TRBD1 identical over 8 bases. CDR3 length equals 14 residues. Germline loops: CDR1 SGDLS, CDR2 YYNGEE. V dropped 4 bases and J dropped 4; count of bases not matched to a gene: 6. The CDR3 is CASSPHRGATEAFF. CDR3 nucleotides: TGTGCCAGCAGCCCCCACAGGGGGGCCACTGAAGCTTTCTTT.

This chain connects TRBV21-1 to TRBJ2-7; whether TRBD2, the table's D call, matches the DNA was not checked. TRBV21-1 is a recognized pseudogene. CDR3 length: 13 residues. This chain's CDR3 is CASSNERFYEQYF. For the CDR3, the DNA is TGTGCCAGCAGCAATGAACGGTTCTACGAGCAGTACTTC.

The chain combines TRBV30 with TRBJ2-5; maybe TRBD2 (6 bases). Germline CDR1 and CDR2: GTSNPN and SVGIG (reference sequence). CDR3 length equals 15 residues. V lost 1 base and J lost 4, with 16 bases in between. The CDR3 DNA sequence: TGTGCCTGGAGTGAGGTAGCGGCGATTGGAGAGACCCAGTACTTC. This sequence encodes CAWSEVAAIGETQYF.

The gene calls are TRBV6-5 and TRBJ1-1; D remains unclear. Germline assignment: CDR1 MNHEY and CDR2 SVGAGI. The CDR3 is made up of 15 amino acids. V was clipped by 6 bases and J by 6 bases, with 20 bases between them. CDR3 bases: TGTGCCAGCAGAGCCCCTAGGACGGGAGAGGCTGAAGCTTTCTTT. Translating gives CASRAPRTGEAEAFF.

This clone was observed a single time. The V call is TRBV5-4, the J call TRBJ1-4, with TRBD1 as a possible D gene (6 bases). V lost 0 bases to trimming and J lost 4 bases, with 10 bases between them. The length of the CDR3 is 15 residues. Germline V lookup: CDR1 SGHNT, CDR2 YYREEE (reference sequence). The CDR3 region is CASSLADRSNEKLFF. As DNA, the CDR3 is TGTGCCAGCAGCTTGGCCGACAGGAGTAATGAAAAACTGTTTTTT.

This sequence joins TRBV9 and TRBJ2-1; a weak D match, TRBD2 (7 bases). The V gene's germline CDR1 is SGDLS and CDR2 YYNGEE. This CDR3 region has 14 residues. With 2 bases removed from V and 8 bases from J, the gap between germline ends came to 14 bases. The CDR3 sequence: CASSVTGGRDEQFF. The CDR3 DNA follows: TGTGCCAGCAGCGTCACGGGGGGCCGCGATGAGCAGTTCTTC. Full variable domain (rest looked up from reference TRBV9 and TRBJ2-1): DSGVTQTPKHLITATGQRVTLRCSPRSGDLSVYWYQQSLDQGLQFLIQYYNGEERAKGNILERFSAQQFPDLHSELNLSSLELGDSALYFCASSVTGGRDEQFFGPGTRLTVL.

About this clone: An end of the junction does not agree with germline; a read error may underlie this. This chain links TRBV11-2 with TRBJ2-1; no definite D call. The CDR3 spans 16 residues. Germline CDR1 SGHAT, CDR2 FQNNGV. The CDR3 protein is CASSVDILSSYNEQFF. The CDR3 coding sequence is TGTGCCAGCAGCGTAGACATTCTGAGCTCCTACAATGAGCAGTTCTTC.

The chain uses TRBV5-6 and TRBJ2-1, with D possibly matching TRBD2 (5 bases). V shed 4 bases and J shed 0 bases, with 11 bases lying between them. This CDR3 has 15 amino acids. Germline V gene data show CDR1 as SGHDT and CDR2 as YYEEEE. CDR3 in amino acids: CASSPGLSSYNEQFF. The CDR3 DNA is TGTGCCAGCAGCCCGGGGTTGAGCTCCTACAATGAGCAGTTCTTC.

The rearrangement uses TRBV5-5 and TRBJ2-7, with 7 positions matching TRBD2. Germline values: CDR1 SGHKS, CDR2 YYEKEE (reference sequence). The CDR3 has 13 residues. V gave up 1 base and J gave up 6 bases; unmatched junction bases: 4. For the CDR3, the DNA is TGTGCCAGCAGCTTGTCCGGGGGGTCCGAGCAGTACTTC. This codes for CASSLSGGSEQYF.

This rearrangement joins TRBV28 to TRBJ2-5, with TRBD1 matching 8 bases. From germline, CDR1 is MDHEN and CDR2 SYDVKM. Unmatched junction bases numbered 6, after V lost 5 bases and J lost 1 base. The CDR3 has 15 residues. The CDR3, as DNA: TGTGCCAGCAGTCGGGCAGGGGGCCCCCAAGAGACCCAGTACTTC. It specifies CASSRAGGPQETQYF.

The V call is TRBV6-2 or TRBV6-3, the J call TRBJ2-5, with 9 bases lining up with TRBD2. With V trimmed by 5 bases and J by 7 bases, 11 bases remained unmatched. Germline loops: CDR1 MNHEY, CDR2 SVGEGT. The CDR3 spans 15 residues. The DNA for the CDR3 is TGTGCCAGCAGTGGGTTGGCGGGGGGGCCCGGGACCCAGTACTTC. It yields the protein CASSGLAGGPGTQYF.

The CDR3 loop reads CASSAGLLNQPQHF. Here the CDR3 DNA reads TGTGCCAGCAGCGCTGGACTGTTAAATCAGCCCCAGCATTTT. The chain uses TRBV3-1 (or the pseudogene TRBV3-2) and TRBJ1-5; D remains ambiguous. The CDR3 totals 14 residues. Germline V CDR1 and CDR2: LGHDT, YNNKEL (reference sequence). V dropped 5 bases and J dropped 4 bases, with 12 bases sitting between them.

The chain has TRBV18 and TRBJ1-1, with 9 bases aligning to TRBD1. The V gene's germline CDR1 is KGHSH and CDR2 LQKENI. The CDR3 totals 14 residues. The V and J ends lost 6 bases and 4 bases, in that order; junction bases with no gene match: 6. The chain's CDR3 is CASSQDRGGTEAFF. The CDR3 coding sequence is TGTGCCAGCTCGCAAGACAGGGGGGGCACTGAAGCTTTCTTT.

V usage is TRBV9 and J usage is TRBJ2-1; TRBD2 matches 12 bases. The germline CDR1 and CDR2 sequences are SGDLS and YYNGEE. The V and J ends lost 0 bases and 15 bases, in that order; junction bases with no gene match: 7. This CDR3 spans 14 amino acids. The CDR3 nucleotides read TGTGCCAGCAGCGTAGAAGGACTAGCGGGGCCCCCGTTCTTC. Its translation is CASSVEGLAGPPFF.

The chain carries TRBV7-9 and TRBJ2-2; weak D call: TRBD1 (6 bases). V lost 9 bases, J lost 5 bases, and 10 bases lay in between. This CDR3 has 12 amino acids. The V gene's germline CDR1 is SEHNR and CDR2 FQNEAQ (reference sequence). The CDR3 DNA is TGTGCCAGTCCGAGGGGGACCGGGGAGCTGTTTTTT. Its protein product is CASPRGTGELFF.

The genes are TRBV9 and TRBJ2-7; the D gene is possibly TRBD1 (6 bases). The CDR3 totals 14 residues. CDR1 and CDR2 from the germline V gene are SGDLS and YYNGEE. The V end lost 0 bases, the J end lost 7 bases, and 14 bases lay between the germline ends. The CDR3 loop is CASSVDRASREQYF. In DNA, the CDR3 is TGTGCCAGCAGCGTAGACAGGGCTTCGAGAGAGCAGTACTTC.

J is TRBJ1-2 and V is TRBV3-1 (or the pseudogene TRBV3-2); TRBD1 might be the D (5 bases). Trimming left V 7 bases short and J 8 bases short, with 17 bases between. Germline V gene lookup returns CDR1 LGHDT and CDR2 YNNKEL (reference sequence). The CDR3 is made up of 13 amino acids. In nucleotides, the CDR3 is TGTGCCAGCACCCTAAACTCAGGGAACGGCTACACCTTC. Its translation is CASTLNSGNGYTF.

The chain has TRBV30 and TRBJ1-1; tentatively, D is TRBD1 (6 bases). Trimming pared 0 bases from V and 5 bases from J, leaving 13 bases between. The CDR3 is made up of 14 amino acids. CDR1 is GTSNPN and CDR2 is SVGIG in the germline V gene (reference sequence). In DNA form, the CDR3 reads TGTGCCTGGAGTGTAACGCGTAGGGGGACTGAAGCTTTCTTT. Encoded protein: CAWSVTRRGTEAFF.

The sample holds a few counts of this clone. The J gene is TRBJ2-2, the V gene TRBV6-4, with D possibly being TRBD2 (6 bases). Germline-derived CDR1 and CDR2 are MRHNA and SNTAGT. The CDR3 runs to 14 residues. Trimming removed 6 bases at V and 10 bases at J, with 18 bases between. CDR3 sequence reads: CASSPYAGLEELFF. CDR3 coding DNA: TGTGCCAGCAGCCCTTACGCGGGGTTGGAGGAGCTGTTTTTT.

The CDR3 bases are TGTGCCAGCTCACCCGGGAGCGGGGGGATGGATGAGCAGTTCTTC. It codes for CASSPGSGGMDEQFF. V and J are TRBV18 and TRBJ2-1, with TRBD2 matching over 9 bases. The CDR3 spans 15 residues. V dropped 3 bases and J dropped 8; count of bases not matched to a gene: 8. The germline gives CDR1 KGHSH, CDR2 LQKENI. Looking up the rest from reference TRBV18 and TRBJ2-1 gives the full variable domain: NAGVMQNPRHLVRRRGQEARLRCSPMKGHSHVYWYRQLPEEGLKFMVYLQKENIIDESGMPKERFSAEFPKEGPSILRIQQVVRGDSAAYFCASSPGSGGMDEQFFGPGTRLTVL.

There are a few counts of this clone. This chain uses TRBV6-5 with TRBJ1-1; TRBD1 matches 9 bases. V was clipped by 2 bases and J by 2 bases; unmatched bases: 6. Looked up from germline, CDR1 is MNHEY and CDR2 is SVGAGI. The length of the CDR3 is 16 residues. CDR3 sequence: CASSYLGTGPNTEAFF. The CDR3 bases are TGTGCCAGCAGTTACCTCGGGACAGGGCCCAACACTGAAGCTTTCTTT.

The chain has TRBV28 and TRBJ1-2; 8 nucleotides align to TRBD1. J was trimmed by 6 bases and V by 2 bases; bases with no gene match: 5. CDR1 is MDHEN and CDR2 is SYDVKM in the germline V gene. The CDR3 covers 14 residues. The CDR3 bases are TGTGCCAGCAGTTTAGGCAGGGGGCAGGATGGCTACACCTTC. Protein product: CASSLGRGQDGYTF.

The chain uses TRBV5-6 and TRBJ2-7; TRBD2 matches 9 bases. This CDR3 spans 13 amino acids. Trimming took 3 bases from V and 6 from J; bases not matched to a gene: 4. The germline CDR1 and CDR2 sequences are SGHDT and YYEEEE. CDR3 sequence (DNA): TGTGCCAGCAGCTCCGGGACTAGCTTCGAGCAGTACTTC. It specifies CASSSGTSFEQYF.

The chain joins TRBV7-3 to TRBJ1-3; unclear D gene. There are 15 residues in the CDR3. V was cut by 3 bases and J by 0 bases, with 9 bases left in between. CDR1 and CDR2 (germline): SGHTA, FQGTGA. CDR3 DNA sequence: TGTGCCAGCAGCTTGGGCAGCCCCTCTGGAAACACCATATATTTT. Translating it yields CASSLGSPSGNTIYF.

V is TRBV12-3 or TRBV12-4 and J is TRBJ1-5; 7 nucleotides align to TRBD1. The CDR3 is made up of 12 amino acids. With 10 bases clipped from V and 5 bases from J, the junction kept 5 bases outside the gene matches. The CDR3, as DNA: TGTGCCACCGGACAGGCCCATCAGCCCCAGCATTTT. Its translation is CATGQAHQPQHF.